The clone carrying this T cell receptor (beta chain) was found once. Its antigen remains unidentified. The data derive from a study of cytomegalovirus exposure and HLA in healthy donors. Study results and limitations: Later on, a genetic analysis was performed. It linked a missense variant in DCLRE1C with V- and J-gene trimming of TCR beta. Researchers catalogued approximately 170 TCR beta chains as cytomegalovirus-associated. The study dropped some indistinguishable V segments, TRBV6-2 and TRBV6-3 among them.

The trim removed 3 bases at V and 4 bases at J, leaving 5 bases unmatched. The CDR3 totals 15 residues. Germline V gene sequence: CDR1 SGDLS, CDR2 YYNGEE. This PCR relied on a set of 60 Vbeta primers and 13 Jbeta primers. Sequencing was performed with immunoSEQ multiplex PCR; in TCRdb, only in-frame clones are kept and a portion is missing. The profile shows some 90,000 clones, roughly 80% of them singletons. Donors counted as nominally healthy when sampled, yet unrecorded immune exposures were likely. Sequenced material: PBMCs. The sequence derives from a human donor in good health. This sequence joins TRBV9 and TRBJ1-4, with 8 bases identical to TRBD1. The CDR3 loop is CASSAKDRVNEKLFF. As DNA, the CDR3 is TGTGCCAGCAGCGCCAAGGACAGGGTTAATGAAAAACTGTTTTTT.